Below, 28 T cell receptor beta chains from the same sample are listed, as sequenced in a study of T-cell reconstitution after alpha-beta-depleted transplantation in children. Unique molecular identifiers featured in how the TCRbeta library was prepared. TCRdb re-derived calls from the PCR reads in MiXCR, one entry per CDR3 protein. The sample contains about 460,000 distinct CDR3 sequences, approximately 10% of which appear only once. The specimen was PBMCs, mostly from graft donor cells, collected 180 days after TCRalphabeta/CD19-depleted stem cell transplant. The receptors originated from a female patient aged 2-15 years who had a stem cell transplant for aplastic anemia, so the T cells may come from the graft donor.

V is TRBV3-1 and J is TRBJ1-2; D call uncertain. Looked up from germline, CDR1 is LGHDT and CDR2 is YNNKEL (reference sequence). With 3 bases removed from V and 7 bases from J, the gap between germline ends came to 15 bases. CDR3 length: 14 amino acids. The CDR3 bases are TGTGCCAGCAGCCACGGAGACACGACTGGTGGCTACACCTTC. Translated, it gives CASSHGDTTGGYTF.

This clonotype was counted at least ten times. The chain couples TRBV6-2 or TRBV6-3 to TRBJ1-1; D remains ambiguous. The CDR3 runs to 14 residues. Germline V gives CDR1 MNHEY, CDR2 SVGEGT. Trimming stripped 1 base from V and 5 bases from J, with 11 bases between. CDR3 loop: CASSYYMAGTEAFF. In DNA form, the CDR3 reads TGTGCCAGCAGTTACTATATGGCGGGGACTGAAGCTTTCTTT.

The J gene is TRBJ2-1, the V gene TRBV5-1; 9 bases align to TRBD2. CDR3 length equals 16 residues. CDR1 and CDR2 (germline): SGHRS, YFSETQ. The junction had 10 bases not matched to a gene; V was cut back by 6 bases and J by 3 bases. The CDR3 coding sequence is TGCGCCAGCAAAGGGGGGCGGGAGGGCCTCTACAATGAGCAGTTCTTC. It yields the protein CASKGGREGLYNEQFF. Variable domain in full (rest from reference TRBV5-1 and TRBJ2-1): KAGVTQTPRYLIKTRGQQVTLSCSPISGHRSVSWYQQTPGQGLQFLFEYFSETQRNKGNFPGRFSGRQFSNSRSEMNVSTLELGDSALYLCASKGGREGLYNEQFFGPGTRLTVL.

This chain connects TRBV7-2 to TRBJ1-5; no clear D. Trimming left V 7 bases short and J 0 bases short, with 13 bases between. Germline V lookup: CDR1 SGHTA, CDR2 FQGNSA. CDR3 length: 15 amino acids. Written as DNA, the CDR3 is TGTGCCAGCAACTATAGGACGGTTAGCAATCAGCCCCAGCATTTT. Translating gives CASNYRTVSNQPQHF.

A few counts support this clonotype. DNA of the CDR3: TGTGCCAGTCAAGACCCGAGCTCCTACAATGAGCAGTTCTTC. Translating it yields CASQDPSSYNEQFF. J is TRBJ2-1 and V is TRBV25-1; D is undetermined. V dropped 9 bases and J dropped 0 bases, with 12 bases sitting between them. Germline CDR1 reads MGHDK; CDR2 reads SYGVNS. This CDR3 spans 14 amino acids.

This clonotype was seen once. This sequence joins TRBV2 and TRBJ1-2; 7 nucleotides agree with TRBD1. V dropped 3 bases and J dropped 0; count of bases not matched to a gene: 10. CDR1 is SNHLY, CDR2 FYNNEI, per germline. The CDR3 has 17 amino acids. As DNA, the CDR3 is TGTGCCAGCAGTGAGGGTTCCCGGACAGGTTCTAACTATGGCTACACCTTC. It translates to CASSEGSRTGSNYGYTF.

The chain has TRBV28 and TRBJ2-5; 7 nucleotides line up with TRBD1. The germline V gene encodes CDR1 MDHEN and CDR2 SYDVKM. The length of the CDR3 is 14 residues. V lost 8 bases, J lost 0 bases, and 6 bases stayed unmatched. CDR3 amino acids: CASRGQAYQETQYF. The DNA of the CDR3 is TGTGCCAGCCGAGGACAGGCCTACCAAGAGACCCAGTACTTC.

In this sample, this clonotype turned up many times. The rearrangement joins TRBV12-3 or TRBV12-4 to TRBJ2-5, with 11 positions matching TRBD1. The CDR3 length is 15 residues. V dropped 6 bases and J dropped 0; count of bases not matched to a gene: 3. CDR3 DNA sequence: TGTGCCAGCAGCCAGGACAGGGGGCACCAAGAGACCCAGTACTTC. Translated, it gives CASSQDRGHQETQYF.

A few counts support this clonotype. J is TRBJ1-2 and V is TRBV7-8, with a possible D match to TRBD1 (6 bases). Per germline, CDR1 SGHVS and CDR2 FQNEAQ. Trimming took off 4 bases at V and 4 bases at J, with 10 bases between the two ends. The CDR3 extends over 13 amino acids. This CDR3 reads CASSSGQTYGYTF. DNA for the CDR3: TGTGCCAGCAGCTCCGGACAGACCTATGGCTACACCTTC.

This clonotype was seen ten or more times. This sequence joins TRBV29-1 and TRBJ1-5, with 8 nucleotides matching TRBD1. J gave up 2 bases and V 6 bases, and 6 bases lay outside the gene matches. Germline loops: CDR1 SQVTM, CDR2 ANQGSEA. This CDR3 contains 14 residues. CDR3 residues: CSVADRAGNQPQHF. In DNA, the CDR3 is TGCAGCGTGGCGGACAGGGCGGGCAATCAGCCCCAGCATTTT.

This clonotype turned up a few times. This chain uses TRBV6-5 with TRBJ2-5; TRBD2 matches 8 bases. Losses at the gene ends were 2 bases for V and 4 bases for J; bases not matched to a gene: 9. The germline V gene encodes CDR1 MNHEY and CDR2 SVGAGI. The CDR3 totals 16 residues. CDR3 bases: TGTGCCAGCAGTTACCCCCGAACGGGAGGGGTAGAGACCCAGTACTTC. This codes for CASSYPRTGGVETQYF.

This clonotype was counted a few times. This chain uses TRBV27 with TRBJ2-5; 10 bases are shared with TRBD2. V gave up 3 bases and J gave up 5 bases; unmatched junction bases: 3. The CDR3 sequence is 14 residues long. The germline V gene has CDR1 MNHEY and CDR2 SMNVEV (reference sequence). Here the CDR3 reads CASSFLAGEETQYF. Written as DNA, the CDR3 is TGTGCCAGCAGTTTTCTAGCGGGAGAGGAGACCCAGTACTTC.

This clonotype was seen a few times. This chain connects TRBV7-8 to TRBJ2-2; 9 nucleotides line up with TRBD2. The V and J ends lost 5 bases and 5 bases, in that order; junction bases with no gene match: 9. The CDR3 spans 16 residues. CDR1 is SGHVS, CDR2 FQNEAQ, per germline. CDR3 sequence: CASSPGVAGDTGELFF. The CDR3 DNA follows: TGTGCCAGCAGCCCTGGGGTAGCGGGAGATACCGGGGAGCTGTTTTTT.

This sequence joins TRBV5-1 and TRBJ2-7; 8 bases match TRBD1. CDR3 length equals 14 residues. V shed 4 bases, J shed 7 bases, and the junction held 10 bases outside the gene matches. Germline V gene sequence: CDR1 SGHRS, CDR2 YFSETQ. This chain's CDR3 is CASSPPRDRSEQYF. For the CDR3, the DNA is TGCGCCAGCAGCCCACCCCGGGACAGGTCTGAGCAGTACTTC.

This clonotype appeared a few times. The chain uses TRBV25-1 and TRBJ2-5, with D possibly TRBD2 on 6 matching bases. The CDR3 totals 15 residues. V lost 0 bases and J 3 bases, leaving 11 bases between the germline ends. Germline lookup yields CDR1 MGHDK and CDR2 SYGVNS. For the CDR3, the DNA is TGTGCCAGCAGTGAATACGGCAGGAGGGAAGAGACCCAGTACTTC. Its protein product is CASSEYGRREETQYF.

This chain uses TRBV7-6 with TRBJ2-1, with 10 bases that match TRBD2. Germline CDR1 and CDR2: SGHVS and FNYEAQ. Unmatched junction bases numbered 11, after V lost 5 bases and J lost 4 bases. CDR3 length: 17 residues. The CDR3: CASSLLSRTSGYNEQFF. The CDR3 coding sequence is TGTGCCAGCAGCCTCTTAAGCCGGACTAGCGGATACAATGAGCAGTTCTTC.

The genes are TRBV10-3 and TRBJ2-3; 10 bases line up with TRBD2. Germline loops: CDR1 ENHRY, CDR2 SYGVKD. The CDR3 loop spans 17 amino acids. The V and J ends lost 3 bases and 3 bases, in that order; junction bases with no gene match: 9. CDR3 in amino acids: CAISEEAGGPRTDTQYF. The CDR3 DNA reads TGTGCCATCAGTGAAGAAGCGGGAGGGCCGCGGACAGATACGCAGTATTTT.

This clonotype was counted between two and nine times. This rearrangement joins TRBV20-1 to TRBJ2-7; 9 bases fit TRBD1. Germline V gene sequence: CDR1 DFQATT, CDR2 SNEGSKA (reference sequence). The CDR3 runs to 13 residues. The ends lost 3 bases at V and 3 bases at J; junction bases unmatched: 3. CDR3 amino acids: CSARGQGYYEQYF. CDR3 nucleotide sequence: TGCAGTGCTAGGGGACAGGGCTACTACGAGCAGTACTTC.

V is TRBV3-1 and J is TRBJ2-5, with 7 bases identical to TRBD1. Per germline, CDR1 LGHDT and CDR2 YNNKEL (reference sequence). The CDR3 consists of 14 residues. With V trimmed by 4 bases and J by 6 bases, 8 bases remained unmatched. In nucleotides, the CDR3 is TGTGCCAGCAGCCGAGTACAGGGGTTGAAGACCCAGTACTTC. Protein sequence: CASSRVQGLKTQYF.

The chain carries TRBV2 and TRBJ2-2; no reliable D call. This CDR3 has 11 amino acids. Trimming left V 7 bases short and J 3 bases short, with 3 bases between. Germline V gives CDR1 SNHLY, CDR2 FYNNEI. CDR3 protein: CASTDTGELFF. CDR3 in DNA: TGTGCCAGCACGGACACCGGGGAGCTGTTTTTT.

This clonotype was picked up a small number of times. The genes are TRBV20-1 and TRBJ1-4; D unclear. The CDR3 runs 12 residues. CDR1 is DFQATT and CDR2 is SNEGSKA in the germline V gene (reference sequence). The V gene lost 5 bases and the J gene lost 7 bases, with 11 bases spanning the gap. The chain's CDR3 is CSAAPPSEKLFF. The CDR3 DNA is TGCAGTGCTGCCCCCCCCAGTGAAAAACTGTTTTTT.

This clonotype was seen only a few times. The chain has TRBV28 and TRBJ2-7; D is ambiguous. V was pared by 5 bases and J by 6 bases, with 8 bases between. The CDR3 loop spans 11 amino acids. Germline-derived CDR1 and CDR2 are MDHEN and SYDVKM. The CDR3 here is CASSPRFEQYF. DNA of the CDR3: TGTGCCAGCAGTCCCCGGTTCGAGCAGTACTTC.

This clonotype was seen ten or more times. The rearrangement links TRBV5-1 to TRBJ2-7; the match to TRBD2 covers 12 bases. V lost 5 bases to trimming and J lost 6 bases; unmatched junction nucleotides: 9. The CDR3 extends over 15 amino acids. Germline lookup yields CDR1 SGHRS and CDR2 YFSETQ. For the CDR3, the DNA is TGCGCCAGCAGACCGGCTGGACTAGCGGGATCCGAGCAGTACTTC. Translating it yields CASRPAGLAGSEQYF.

This clonotype was counted between two and nine times. The rearrangement joins TRBV7-2 to TRBJ1-1, with 8 bases identical to TRBD1. This CDR3 comprises 15 residues. Germline CDR1 SGHTA, CDR2 FQGNSA. Losses at the gene ends were 5 bases for V and 5 bases for J; bases not matched to a gene: 10. This CDR3 reads CASSPGGRAVTEAFF. The CDR3 DNA follows: TGTGCCAGCAGCCCAGGGGGCAGGGCGGTAACTGAAGCTTTCTTT.

This clonotype was observed at least ten times. V and J are TRBV7-2 and TRBJ2-5; 8 bases are shared with TRBD1. The CDR3 consists of 13 residues. Germline V lookup: CDR1 SGHTA, CDR2 FQGNSA. Germline trimming cut 5 bases from V and 4 bases from J; bases unmatched to any gene: 3. CDR3 in amino acids: CASSPGGRETQYF. The DNA of the CDR3 is TGTGCCAGCAGCCCAGGGGGCCGAGAGACCCAGTACTTC.

The chain is built from TRBV6-5 and TRBJ2-1; no clear D gene. Deletions cut 2 bases from V and 5 bases from J, with 7 bases between. CDR1 is MNHEY, CDR2 SVGAGI, per germline. The CDR3 consists of 13 residues. The CDR3 here is CASSYQVDNEQFF. As DNA, the CDR3 is TGTGCCAGCAGTTACCAGGTCGACAATGAGCAGTTCTTC.

This clonotype occurred many times. J is TRBJ2-7 and V is TRBV28, with 12 bases matching TRBD1. CDR3 length: 15 amino acids. Germline V lookup: CDR1 MDHEN, CDR2 SYDVKM. The V and J ends lost 3 bases and 3 bases, in that order; junction bases with no gene match: 3. This CDR3 reads CASSFRDRGLYEQYF. CDR3 DNA: TGTGCCAGCAGTTTTAGGGACAGGGGGCTCTACGAGCAGTACTTC.

This clonotype was counted between two and nine times. The CDR3, as DNA: TGCGCCAGCAGCCAAGCACTGGGCAGAGACACGGGGGAGCAGTACTTC. Translating gives CASSQALGRDTGEQYF. The chain carries TRBV4-3 and TRBJ2-7, with TRBD2 as a possible D gene (5 bases). This CDR3 comprises 16 residues. Germline V gives CDR1 LGHNA, CDR2 YSLEER. V lost 1 base, J lost 7 bases, and 20 bases lay in between.